Below are 29 T cell receptor beta chains sequenced from a single sample in a study of blood T cells in healthy people across ages. Sample-barcoded 5' priming and a J-beta primer mix drove a second PCR of roughly 6 to 12 cycles. TCRdb re-called the 5' RACE reads with MiXCR, one entry per CDR3 protein. The repertoire holds about 290,000 distinct CDR3 sequences, with 27% as singletons. The specimen sequenced was blood. The receptors here all came from a woman aged 65 to 85 in good health.

This chain connects TRBV20-1 to TRBJ2-1; 9 bases match TRBD2. Losses at the gene ends were 3 bases for V and 10 bases for J; bases not matched to a gene: 10. Germline V gene sequence: CDR1 DFQATT, CDR2 SNEGSKA (reference sequence). The length of the CDR3 is 14 residues. CDR3 nucleotides: TGCAGTGCTAGTACGGCTAGCGGGATCTGGGAGCAGTTCTTC. Protein product: CSASTASGIWEQFF.

The chain links TRBV28 to TRBJ1-1; TRBD1 is a possible D gene (5 bases). This CDR3 is built from 15 residues. V lost 6 bases and J lost 5, with 19 bases in between. Germline lookup yields CDR1 MDHEN and CDR2 SYDVKM. CDR3 protein: CASSPTGGVRTEAFF. The CDR3 nucleotides are TGTGCCAGCAGCCCTACGGGGGGAGTGAGAACTGAAGCTTTCTTT.

This clonotype appeared a few times. J is TRBJ1-4 and V is TRBV5-1, with 9 nucleotides matching TRBD1. The CDR3 extends over 13 amino acids. Trimming took 6 bases from V and 7 from J; bases not matched to a gene: 4. The germline V gene has CDR1 SGHRS and CDR2 YFSETQ. As DNA, the CDR3 is TGCGCCAGCAAAAGACAGGGGGGTGAAAAACTGTTTTTT. This codes for CASKRQGGEKLFF.

The rearrangement links TRBV5-1 to TRBJ2-7; D not certain. The ends were cut back, 4 bases at V and 6 bases at J, with 5 bases in the middle. The CDR3 spans 10 residues. Per the germline V gene, CDR1 is SGHRS and CDR2 is YFSETQ. CDR3 coding DNA: TGCGCCAGCAGCCCCGGCGAGCAGTACTTC. Its translation: CASSPGEQYF.

The chain is built from TRBV28 and TRBJ1-4; 8 bases agree with TRBD1. The CDR3 has 16 amino acids. V was clipped by 6 bases and J by 7 bases; unmatched bases: 13. The germline V gene encodes CDR1 MDHEN and CDR2 SYDVKM. The CDR3 bases are TGTGCCAGCAGAGACCCGGGACAGGTGGTCGGTGAAAAACTGTTTTTT. Translating it yields CASRDPGQVVGEKLFF.

This clonotype was detected only a few times. The rearrangement links TRBV20-1 to TRBJ1-4; TRBD1 might be the D (6 bases). Germline V CDR1 and CDR2: DFQATT, SNEGSKA (reference sequence). The CDR3 extends over 13 amino acids. V was pared by 6 bases and J by 8 bases, with 16 bases between. The DNA of the CDR3 is TGCAGTGCATACCCCCAGGGGAGCGAAAAACTGTTTTTT. It codes for CSAYPQGSEKLFF.

The chain uses TRBV11-3 and TRBJ1-1; the D is unclear. Germline V gene sequence: CDR1 SGHNT, CDR2 YENEEA. The V end lost 5 bases, the J end lost 7 bases, and 14 bases lay between the germline ends. This CDR3 has 13 amino acids. The CDR3 bases are TGTGCCAGCAGCACAGTACGGGCGGATGAAGCTTTCTTT. Translation: CASSTVRADEAFF. Variable domain in full (rest from reference TRBV11-3 and TRBJ1-1): EAGVVQSPRYKIIEKKQPVAFWCNPISGHNTLYWYLQNLGQGPELLIRYENEEAVDDSQLPKDRFSAERLKGVDSTLKIQPAELGDSAVYLCASSTVRADEAFFGQGTRLTVV.

The genes are TRBV20-1 and TRBJ2-5, with 10 positions matching TRBD2. Gene TRBJ2-7 matches the end of the DNA better, so the J call may be wrong. The CDR3 sequence is 14 residues long. The germline V gene encodes CDR1 DFQATT and CDR2 SNEGSKA (reference sequence). CDR3 bases: TGCAGTGCCTCTAGCGGGAGAGTGGCTTACGAGCAGTACTTC. Its protein is CSASSGRVAYEQYF.

There are many counts of this clonotype. For the CDR3, the DNA is TGTGCCAGCAGCCAAGATCTTCGGATTGGGGCTGGCGAGCAGTACTTC. Translation: CASSQDLRIGAGEQYF. The chain joins TRBV3-1 to TRBJ2-5; a possible D gene is TRBD1 (5 bases). The J call may be incorrect, as the DNA end agrees better with TRBJ2-7. The CDR3 length is 16 residues. Germline CDR1 LGHDT, CDR2 YNNKEL (reference sequence).

The table lists this clonotype with a few counts. V gene TRBV6-5 combines with J gene TRBJ2-5; 9 nucleotides agree with TRBD2. The DNA end lines up better with TRBJ2-7; the J call may be wrong. This CDR3 contains 18 residues. CDR1 and CDR2 (germline): MNHEY, SVGAGI. CDR3 DNA: TGTGCCAGCAGTTACTCGCCCCGGGTAGCGGGAGCTATCCACGAGCAGTACTTC. Its translation: CASSYSPRVAGAIHEQYF.

This clonotype has a handful of counts. The chain joins TRBV10-3 to TRBJ2-5; no definite D call. The end of the DNA fits TRBJ2-1 better, so the J call may be wrong. The CDR3 totals 13 residues. Germline V lookup: CDR1 ENHRY, CDR2 SYGVKD. The CDR3 DNA reads as TGTGCCATCAGTGTCCAGATGGTCGATGAGCAGTTCTTC. This gives the protein CAISVQMVDEQFF.

This clonotype occurred a few times. This chain connects TRBV5-6 to TRBJ2-5; D may match TRBD1 or TRBD2 (5 bases each). Germline CDR1 reads SGHDT; CDR2 reads YYEEEE. Trimming removed 4 bases at V and 7 bases at J, with 17 bases between. This CDR3 is 14 amino acids long. This chain's CDR3 is CASSPGTGYGTQYF. The CDR3 coding sequence is TGTGCCAGCAGCCCCGGGACGGGATATGGGACCCAGTACTTC. Supplemented by reference TRBV5-6 and TRBJ2-5, the full variable domain reads DAGVTQSPTHLIKTRGQQVTLRCSPKSGHDTVSWYQQALGQGPQFIFQYYEEEERQRGNFPDRFSGHQFPNYSSELNVNALLLGDSALYLCASSPGTGYGTQYFGPGTRLLVL.

CDR3 loop: CASRDLSEETQYF. DNA of the CDR3: TGTGCCAGCAGGGATTTATCAGAAGAGACCCAGTACTTC. The chain has TRBV6-2 or TRBV6-3 and TRBJ2-5; D ambiguous. Per germline, CDR1 MNHEY and CDR2 SVGEGT. The CDR3 totals 13 residues. V shed 6 bases and J shed 3 bases, with 11 bases lying between them.

The chain has TRBV6-1 and TRBJ2-6, with unresolved D. Between the trimmed V and J ends, which lost 0 bases and 0 bases, there was a span of 6 bases. Per germline, CDR1 MNHNS and CDR2 SASEGT. CDR3 length: 16 amino acids. The CDR3 nucleotides are TGTGCCAGCAGTGAAGCAGCACGCTCTGGGGCCAACGTCCTGACTTTC. Protein: CASSEAARSGANVLTF.

This clonotype was seen a handful of times. This chain connects TRBV20-1 to TRBJ1-1; TRBD1 matches 8 bases. This CDR3 is 17 amino acids long. CDR1 is DFQATT and CDR2 is SNEGSKA in the germline V gene (reference sequence). After removal of 6 bases from V and 2 bases from J, the junction contained 17 bases not matched to a gene. This CDR3 is CSARPLRTGIGNTEAFF. In DNA, the CDR3 is TGCAGTGCCCGCCCCCTCAGGACAGGGATAGGTAACACTGAAGCTTTCTTT.

The V call is TRBV9, the J call TRBJ2-1, with D tentatively TRBD2 (5 bases). The V end was cut by 7 bases, the J end by 4 bases, with 12 bases between. CDR3 length: 13 residues. The germline CDR1 and CDR2 sequences are SGDLS and YYNGEE. The CDR3 DNA is TGTGCCAGCGGTGGAGGCCCATACAATGAGCAGTTCTTC. Amino acids: CASGGGPYNEQFF.

Concerning this clonotype itself: The junction departs from germline at one end; a sequencing error may be responsible. The chain combines TRBV5-4 with TRBJ1-2; tentatively, D is TRBD1 (5 bases). CDR1 is SGHNT, CDR2 YYREEE, per germline (reference sequence). The CDR3 totals 14 residues. CDR3 bases: TGTGCCAGCAGCGGGGCCGGGGCAAGTTATGGCTACATCTTC. This sequence encodes CASSGAGASYGYIF.

DNA for the CDR3: TGCAGTGCTAGTTTAGTGGGCCTCTCCTACAATGAGCAGTTCTTC. Protein product: CSASLVGLSYNEQFF. J is TRBJ2-1 and V is TRBV20-1; no definite D call. Trimming removed 3 bases from V and 0 bases from J, with 12 bases in between. From germline, CDR1 is DFQATT and CDR2 SNEGSKA (reference sequence). The CDR3 runs to 15 residues.

The gene calls are TRBV5-1 and TRBJ1-1; 7 bases align to TRBD1. Germline V lookup: CDR1 SGHRS, CDR2 YFSETQ. Trimming removed 0 bases from V and 5 bases from J; junction bases left unmatched: 10. This CDR3 region has 16 residues. CDR3 protein: CASSLGAGGLRTEAFF. The CDR3 DNA sequence: TGCGCCAGCAGCTTGGGTGCAGGGGGGTTAAGGACTGAAGCTTTCTTT. Looking up the rest from reference TRBV5-1 and TRBJ1-1 gives the full variable domain: KAGVTQTPRYLIKTRGQQVTLSCSPISGHRSVSWYQQTPGQGLQFLFEYFSETQRNKGNFPGRFSGRQFSNSRSEMNVSTLELGDSALYLCASSLGAGGLRTEAFFGQGTRLTVV.

This clonotype was detected many times. The chain uses TRBV20-1 and TRBJ1-1; D is ambiguous. The CDR3 totals 13 residues. Per germline, CDR1 DFQATT and CDR2 SNEGSKA (reference sequence). With 5 bases removed from V and 1 base from J, the gap between germline ends came to 11 bases. CDR3 residues: CSAQKGGNTEAFF. The DNA of the CDR3 is TGCAGTGCTCAAAAGGGAGGGAACACTGAAGCTTTCTTT.

This sequence joins TRBV6-1 and TRBJ2-5; possibly TRBD1 or TRBD2 for D (5 bases each). V gave up 6 bases and J gave up 5 bases, with 13 bases separating them. This CDR3 spans 13 amino acids. Germline values: CDR1 MNHNS, CDR2 SASEGT. This CDR3 is CASRGPQQETQYF. The DNA for the CDR3 is TGTGCCAGCAGGGGACCACAGCAGGAGACCCAGTACTTC.

This clonotype was seen ten or more times. This rearrangement joins TRBV3-1 to TRBJ2-7; D call uncertain. CDR1 is LGHDT and CDR2 is YNNKEL in the germline V gene (reference sequence). CDR3 length: 12 residues. V was clipped by 3 bases and J by 4 bases, with 7 bases between them. CDR3 sequence: CASSQGSYEQYF. The DNA for the CDR3 is TGTGCCAGCAGCCAGGGATCATACGAGCAGTACTTC.

V gene TRBV27 combines with J gene TRBJ2-7; D is possibly TRBD2 (6 bases). Germline CDR1 MNHEY, CDR2 SMNVEV (reference sequence). The length of the CDR3 is 15 residues. Trimming left V 0 bases short and J 4 bases short, with 13 bases between. The DNA of the CDR3 is TGTGCCAGCAGTTTATCCTCGGACTATCTTTACGAGCAGTACTTC. Its protein product is CASSLSSDYLYEQYF.

The V and J genes are TRBV2 and TRBJ2-3, with 10 bases aligning to TRBD2. The germline gives CDR1 SNHLY, CDR2 FYNNEI. The CDR3 length is 16 residues. V dropped 6 bases and J dropped 0; count of bases not matched to a gene: 6. As DNA, the CDR3 is TGTGCCAGCAGACCCGGACTAGCGGCTAGCACAGATACGCAGTATTTT. This codes for CASRPGLAASTDTQYF.

The chain couples TRBV20-1 to TRBJ2-7, with 7 bases matching TRBD1. CDR3 length equals 18 residues. J lost 3 bases, V lost 5 bases, and 22 bases had no gene match. Germline V CDR1 and CDR2: DFQATT, SNEGSKA (reference sequence). CDR3 sequence (DNA): TGCAGTGCTGTGCCAGACGATCTTGTCGGGACAGTGCTCTACGAGCAGTACTTC. Translating gives CSAVPDDLVGTVLYEQYF.

This clonotype was seen more than once but under ten times. The chain recombines TRBV7-9 with TRBJ1-1; D unresolved. Germline-derived CDR1 and CDR2 are SEHNR and FQNEAQ (reference sequence). The CDR3 is 14 residues long. V was cut by 1 base and J by 0 bases, with 6 bases left in between. The CDR3 DNA reads TGTGCCAGCAGCTTAGTTGCGGTGAACACTGAAGCTTTCTTT. This encodes CASSLVAVNTEAFF.

The chain is built from TRBV20-1 and TRBJ2-5; TRBD1 agrees at 10 bases. With 1 base clipped from V and 5 bases from J, the junction kept 4 bases outside the gene matches. The length of the CDR3 is 14 residues. CDR1 DFQATT and CDR2 SNEGSKA come from the germline V gene (reference sequence). The CDR3 sequence: CSARGGQGSETQYF. DNA of the CDR3: TGCAGTGCTAGAGGGGGACAGGGGAGTGAGACCCAGTACTTC.

This sequence joins TRBV10-3 and TRBJ2-3; weak D call: TRBD1 (6 bases). The CDR3 is made up of 17 amino acids. Germline values: CDR1 ENHRY, CDR2 SYGVKD. Trimming took off 3 bases at V and 6 bases at J, with 22 bases between the two ends. Here the CDR3 reads CAISDPDSTTLRDTQYF. The CDR3 bases are TGTGCCATCAGTGACCCGGACAGCACCACGCTCCGGGATACGCAGTATTTT.

The rearrangement joins TRBV28 to TRBJ2-5; 8 positions match TRBD2. V was pared by 4 bases and J by 5 bases, with 9 bases of the junction left unmatched. Germline assignment: CDR1 MDHEN and CDR2 SYDVKM. The CDR3 runs to 15 residues. The DNA for the CDR3 is TGTGCCAGCAGTTCGACCCGGGGGGGGGAGGAGACCCAGTACTTC. Amino acid sequence: CASSSTRGGEETQYF.